This T cell receptor beta chain was documented in a study of shared clonotypes between healthy human individuals. Germline V gene lookup returns CDR1 MDHEN and CDR2 SYDVKM. Trimming took 2 bases from V and 10 from J, leaving 14 bases between them. The CDR3 length is 13 residues. The repertoire was sequenced with immunoSEQ multiplex PCR; TCRdb's copy has only in-frame clones and lacks some. Among 600,000 to 700,000 clones, less than 80% were seen once, and the ten largest hold around 1.7%. Each of the donors was a healthy adult who was HIV-negative and had not had a recent acute infection or vaccination. All participating donors were Caucasian adults from Nashville, Tennessee. The authors divided CD4+ cells into CD45RA+ naive and CD45RA-negative memory subsets.

Sequencing was carried out using memory CD4+ T cells sorted from blood. The subset here: CD45RA-negative fraction. The V gene is TRBV28, the J gene TRBJ2-5, with D tentatively TRBD2 (5 bases). This sequence originates from a woman in her twenties or thirties in good health. CDR3 protein: CASSLVATEVQYF. The CDR3, as DNA: TGTGCCAGCAGTTTAGTAGCGACCGAGGTCCAGTACTTC.